This TCR beta chain was obtained from a study of T-cell reconstitution after alpha-beta-depleted transplantation in children. As it was prepared, the TCRbeta library received unique molecular identifiers. A single record per CDR3 protein comes from TCRdb applying MiXCR to the PCR reads. The table lists approximately 430,000 distinct CDR3 sequences, about 16% of them singletons. Study-wide results and limits: At one year after transplant, newly produced T cells mostly accounted for T-cell counts and diversity. It was surviving recipient T cells and thymic progenitors that gave some patients high TCRbeta diversity at day 60. Reportedly, roughly two months post-transplant, alpha-beta T cells arose from several hundred expanded graft clones.

This clonotype was recorded a few times. The antigen is not known. Looked up from germline, CDR1 is SGHRS and CDR2 is YFSETQ. J gave up 2 bases and V 1 base, and 4 bases lay outside the gene matches. The CDR3 is made up of 15 amino acids. The source is a boy younger than two who had a stem cell transplant for Wiskott-Aldrich syndrome, so the T cells may come from the graft donor. The source was PBMCs, mostly from graft donor cells, collected 360 days after TCRalphabeta/CD19-depleted stem cell transplant. The V and J genes are TRBV5-1 and TRBJ2-5; 8 nucleotides line up with TRBD2. The CDR3 protein is CASSLPTGGQETQYF. CDR3 nucleotide sequence: TGCGCCAGCAGCTTGCCAACGGGGGGGCAAGAGACCCAGTACTTC.